One sample yielded the 16 T cell receptor beta chains listed below, sequenced in a study of metastatic and nonmetastatic thyroid tumors. Patients underwent thyroid surgery, and none had received any treatment before it. With MiXCR, TCRdb reprocessed the PCR reads. The sample has more than 40,000 clones; over 25% are singletons. Input material: blood. The receptors originated from a male donor with papillary thyroid cancer or a benign thyroid nodule (not recorded which). Some clones in this sample may be carry-over from other donors' samples.

This clone was recorded a few times. Sequence at one end of the junction differs from germline and may be a read error. The rearrangement links TRBV6-1 to TRBJ2-6, with a tentative D call TRBD1 (5 bases). This CDR3 has 14 residues. Germline values: CDR1 MNHNS, CDR2 SASEGT. CDR3 in DNA: TGTGCCAGCAATAGGGGCTCTGGGGCCAACTTCCTGACTTTC. Protein product: CASNRGSGANFLTF.

A remark on this clone: The conserved phenylalanine or tryptophan is not found at the CDR3 terminus, so this likely reflects a read error. The J gene is TRBJ2-7, the V gene TRBV20-1; perhaps TRBD2 as D (5 bases). Trimming stripped 6 bases from V and 1 base from J, with 16 bases between. Looked up from germline, CDR1 is DFQATT and CDR2 is SNEGSKA (reference sequence). This CDR3 contains 14 residues. The CDR3 coding sequence is TGCAGTGCCCGGGCGGATAGCGCATCCTACGAGCAGTACTCC. Residues: CSARADSASYEQYS.

This clone was seen repeatedly, ten times or more. The chain joins TRBV6-5 to TRBJ2-7; D is unresolved. Deletions cut 2 bases from V and 7 bases from J, with 12 bases between. Germline V CDR1 and CDR2: MNHEY, SVGAGI. This CDR3 has 13 residues. For the CDR3, the DNA is TGTGCCAGCAGTTACGGCCGAGATCGGGAGCAGTACTTC. It is translated as CASSYGRDREQYF.

Here the CDR3 reads CASSQDWLAGGATTGELFF. The CDR3 nucleotides read TGTGCCAGCAGCCAAGATTGGCTAGCGGGGGGGGCGACCACCGGGGAGCTGTTTTTT. This rearrangement joins TRBV14 to TRBJ2-2, with 12 bases fitting TRBD2. The junction had 9 bases not matched to a gene; V was cut back by 0 bases and J by 4 bases. There are 19 residues in the CDR3. Germline CDR1 reads SGHDN; CDR2 reads FVKESK.

This clone is medium-sized by share. The chain couples TRBV5-1 to TRBJ1-6; no clear D. CDR1 is SGHRS, CDR2 YFSETQ, per germline. There are 16 residues in the CDR3. The V and J ends lost 6 bases and 5 bases respectively, with 18 bases between them. The DNA for the CDR3 is TGCGCCAGCACCCCTGGGGTAGGGCGCAATAATTCACCCCTCCACTTT. This encodes CASTPGVGRNNSPLHF.

Ten or more counts support this clone. The chain combines TRBV3-1 with TRBJ2-7; perhaps TRBD1 as D (5 bases). The CDR3 contains 13 residues. V lost 5 bases to trimming and J lost 4 bases, with 12 bases between them. The germline V gene has CDR1 LGHDT and CDR2 YNNKEL (reference sequence). The CDR3 loop is CASSSRTNYEQYF. The CDR3 DNA is TGTGCCAGCAGCTCTAGGACAAATTACGAGCAGTACTTC.

This clone was seen at least ten times. This chain connects TRBV10-3 to TRBJ1-2; D gene uncertain. The CDR3 extends over 12 amino acids. Germline loops: CDR1 ENHRY, CDR2 SYGVKD. V dropped 0 bases and J dropped 7 bases, with 6 bases sitting between them. The DNA for the CDR3 is TGTGCCATCAGTGAGTCAGGAGGTGGCTACACCTTC. Its translation is CAISESGGGYTF.

The V call is TRBV18, the J call TRBJ1-1; D is uncertain. Trimming shortened V by 6 bases and J by 0 bases, and 14 bases separated the two germline ends. The CDR3 has 15 residues. Germline CDR1 and CDR2: KGHSH and LQKENI. CDR3 amino acids: CASSSGRGMNTEAFF. CDR3 bases: TGTGCCAGCTCCTCCGGACGGGGAATGAACACTGAAGCTTTCTTT.

This clone was observed a handful of times. The rearrangement links TRBV12-3 or TRBV12-4 to TRBJ2-1; the D is unclear. With 6 bases removed from V and 0 bases from J, the gap between germline ends came to 12 bases. The CDR3 has 15 amino acids. The CDR3 DNA reads as TGTGCCAGCAGGTATTCCTCCATCTCCTACAATGAGCAGTTCTTC. This sequence encodes CASRYSSISYNEQFF.

The V gene is TRBV28, the J gene TRBJ2-7; the D is unclear. Germline lookup yields CDR1 MDHEN and CDR2 SYDVKM. The ends were cut back, 2 bases at V and 3 bases at J, with 8 bases in the middle. CDR3 length equals 13 residues. The CDR3 loop reads CASSLRDYYEQYF. DNA for the CDR3: TGTGCCAGCAGTTTAAGGGATTACTACGAGCAGTACTTC.

Only a few counts were recorded for this clone. Being one base from a much bigger clone, this may be a read error. The rearrangement uses TRBV15 and TRBJ1-1; D gene ambiguous. The germline gives CDR1 LNHNV, CDR2 YYDKDF (reference sequence). This CDR3 comprises 11 residues. CDR3 DNA: TGTTCCACCAGCTCGGTAGGTGAAGCTTTCTTT. As protein: CSTSSVGEAFF.

This clone has only a few counts. This chain connects TRBV6-1 to TRBJ1-2; D is unresolved. With 11 bases removed from V and 2 bases from J, the gap between germline ends came to 21 bases. The CDR3 covers 15 residues. CDR1 and CDR2 from the germline V gene are MNHNS and SASEGT. The CDR3 DNA is TGTGCCGGCACCAGCCTCCGTTTGGCCAACTATGGCTACACCTTC. Translated: CAGTSLRLANYGYTF.

J is TRBJ2-3 and V is TRBV11-2; TRBD2 agrees at 7 bases. Germline assignment: CDR1 SGHAT and CDR2 FQNNGV. The CDR3 runs 15 residues. Trimming removed 5 bases from V and 1 base from J; junction bases left unmatched: 6. The CDR3 protein is CASSPGLVGTDTQYF. For the CDR3, the DNA is TGTGCCAGCAGCCCAGGACTAGTCGGCACAGATACGCAGTATTTT.

Remarks on this clone: One junction end disagrees with the germline gene, perhaps due to a read error. V gene TRBV11-2 combines with J gene TRBJ2-7, with TRBD2 matching over 10 bases. Germline V gene data show CDR1 as SGHAT and CDR2 as FQNNGV. The CDR3 totals 16 residues. The CDR3: CASSATSGTIYDEKYF. The CDR3 nucleotides are TGTGCCAGCAGCGCAACTAGCGGGACGATCTACGACGAGAAGTACTTC. The complete variable domain, with remaining parts taken from reference TRBV11-2 and TRBJ2-7, reads EAGVAQSPRYKIIEKRQSVAFWCNPISGHATLYWYQQILGQGPKLLIQFQNNGVVDDSQLPKDRFSAERLKGVDSTLKIQPAKLEDSAVYLCASSATSGTIYDEKYFGPGTRLTVT.

This clone was recorded at least ten times. V is TRBV9 and J is TRBJ2-5; TRBD1 is a possible D gene (6 bases). The CDR3 loop spans 14 amino acids. The V and J ends lost 4 bases and 5 bases respectively, with 15 bases between them. Germline V gene sequence: CDR1 SGDLS, CDR2 YYNGEE. The chain's CDR3 is CASSPQGHVETQYF. CDR3 DNA sequence: TGTGCCAGCAGCCCCCAGGGACACGTGGAGACCCAGTACTTC.

This clone was seen ten or more times. V usage is TRBV13 and J usage is TRBJ2-1; D not certain. V lost 5 bases and J lost 2, with 19 bases in between. Germline V gene data show CDR1 as PRHDT and CDR2 as FYEKMQ (reference sequence). There are 17 residues in the CDR3. For the CDR3, the DNA is TGTGCCAGCAGCCTCCTCGGTACGGGTGGTCCCTACAATGAGCAGTTCTTC. It specifies CASSLLGTGGPYNEQFF.